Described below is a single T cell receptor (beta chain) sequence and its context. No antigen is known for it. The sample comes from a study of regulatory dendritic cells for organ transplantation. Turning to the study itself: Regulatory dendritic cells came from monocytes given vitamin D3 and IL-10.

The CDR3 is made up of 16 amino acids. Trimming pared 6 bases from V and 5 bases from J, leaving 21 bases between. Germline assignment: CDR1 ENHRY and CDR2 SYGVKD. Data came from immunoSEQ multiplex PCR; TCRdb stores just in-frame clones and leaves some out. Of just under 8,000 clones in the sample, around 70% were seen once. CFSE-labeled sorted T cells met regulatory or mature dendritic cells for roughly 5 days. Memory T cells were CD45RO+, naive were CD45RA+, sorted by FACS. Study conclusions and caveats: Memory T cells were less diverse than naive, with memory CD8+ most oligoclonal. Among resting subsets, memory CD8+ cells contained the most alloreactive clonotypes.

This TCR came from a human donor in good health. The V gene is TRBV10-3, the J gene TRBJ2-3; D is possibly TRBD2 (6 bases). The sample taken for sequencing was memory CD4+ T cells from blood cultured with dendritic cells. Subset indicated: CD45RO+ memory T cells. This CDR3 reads CAISEKLGGAQDTQYF. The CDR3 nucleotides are TGTGCCATCAGCGAAAAACTGGGGGGAGCCCAAGATACGCAGTATTTT.